This T cell receptor (beta chain) was retrieved from a study of T cells of healthy individuals. TCRdb reprocessed the 5' RACE reads via MiXCR and lists one record per CDR3 protein. The sample consists of approximately 100,000 distinct CDR3 sequences, 17% of them appearing once. The CDR3 has 13 residues. The ends were cut back, 1 base at V and 5 bases at J, with 12 bases in the middle. CDR1 is DFQATT and CDR2 is SNEGSKA in the germline V gene (reference sequence). This chain connects TRBV20-1 to TRBJ2-7; perhaps TRBD1 as D (5 bases). The TCR sequence derives from a human donor in good health. The CDR3 region is CSARGVGVDEQYF. DNA for the CDR3: TGCAGTGCTAGAGGGGTAGGGGTAGACGAGCAGTACTTC.